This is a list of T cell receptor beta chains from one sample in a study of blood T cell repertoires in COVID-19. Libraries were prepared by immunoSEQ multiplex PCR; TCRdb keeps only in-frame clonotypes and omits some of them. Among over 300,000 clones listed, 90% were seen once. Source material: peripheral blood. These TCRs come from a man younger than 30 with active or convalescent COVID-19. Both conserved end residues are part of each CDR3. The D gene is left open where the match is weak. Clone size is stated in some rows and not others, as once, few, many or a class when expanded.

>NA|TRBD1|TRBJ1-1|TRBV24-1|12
TGTGCCACCAGTGACGGACAGGGTGAAGCTTTCTTT
CATSDGQGEAFF
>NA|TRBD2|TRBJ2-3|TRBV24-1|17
TGTGCCACCAGTGATTCTGGTCAGCGGGAGAGCACAGATACGCAGTATTTT
CATSDSGQRESTDTQYF
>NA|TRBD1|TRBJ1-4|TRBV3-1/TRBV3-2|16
TGTGCCAGCAGCCCCAAGCAGACAGGGGTTAGGGAAAAACTGTTTTTT
CASSPKQTGVREKLFF
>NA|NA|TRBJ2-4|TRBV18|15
TGTGCCAGCTCACCGCGGGCCGTGGAGGGAAACATTCAGTACTTC
CASSPRAVEGNIQYF
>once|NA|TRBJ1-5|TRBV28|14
TGTGCCAGCAGTCTCGGACAGAACAATCAGCCCCAGCATTTT
CASSLGQNNQPQHF
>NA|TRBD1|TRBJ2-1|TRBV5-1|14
TGCGCCAGCAGCTTGGGGGACAGGTACAATGAGCAGTTCTTC
CASSLGDRYNEQFF
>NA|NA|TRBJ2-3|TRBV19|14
TGTGCCAGTACCATCGCGGAGTTCAAAGATACGCAGTATTTT
CASTIAEFKDTQYF
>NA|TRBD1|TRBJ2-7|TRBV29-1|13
TGCAGCGTTGAGGTGACAGGGGGCTACGAGCAGTACTTC
CSVEVTGGYEQYF
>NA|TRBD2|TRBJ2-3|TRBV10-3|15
TGTGCCATCAGTGACTACGGGAGGGCCGCAGATACGCAGTATTTT
CAISDYGRAADTQYF
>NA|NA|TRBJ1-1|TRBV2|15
TGTGCCAGCTACACAGAGAGGGCCGCGAACACTGAAGCTTTCTTT
CASYTERAANTEAFF
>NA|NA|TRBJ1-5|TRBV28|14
TGTGCCAGCAGTTCGGACAGCGTCAACGTCCCCCAGCATTTT
CASSSDSVNVPQHF
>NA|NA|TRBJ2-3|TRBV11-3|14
TGTGCCAGCAGCTTAGGGTCTGGGGAGGATACGCAGTATTTT
CASSLGSGEDTQYF
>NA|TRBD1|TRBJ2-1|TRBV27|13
TGTGCCAGCACCAAGACAGGGTATCATGAGCAGTTCTTC
CASTKTGYHEQFF
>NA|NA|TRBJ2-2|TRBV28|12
TGTGCCAGCCAAGACAGACCCGGGGAGCTGTTTTTT
CASQDRPGELFF
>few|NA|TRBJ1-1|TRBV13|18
TGTGCCAGCAGCTTAACGGGCGCAGGGCGGGAAGCGAACACTGAAGCTTTCTTT
CASSLTGAGREANTEAFF
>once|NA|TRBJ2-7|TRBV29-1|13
TGCAGCGCCGAAGGAGGGGAAGGATACGAGCAGTACTTC
CSAEGGEGYEQYF
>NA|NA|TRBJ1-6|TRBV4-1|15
TGCGCCAGCAGGAGGGAGCCTGGCCTCAATTCACCCCTCCACTTT
CASRREPGLNSPLHF
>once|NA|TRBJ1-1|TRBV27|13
TGTGCCAGCAGGGAGTTAGCGGACACTGAAGCTTTCTTT
CASRELADTEAFF
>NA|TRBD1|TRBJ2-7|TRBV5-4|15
TGTGCCAGCAGCTTGGGGGACAGGGAAGTGGACGAGCAGTACTTC
CASSLGDREVDEQYF
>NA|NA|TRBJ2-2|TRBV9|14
TGTGCCAGCAGCGTACTCGGGGAACCGGGGGAGCTGTTTTTT
CASSVLGEPGELFF
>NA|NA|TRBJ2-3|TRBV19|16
TGTGCCAGTAGTGCCGTCTACCTTAGTGGCACAGATACGCAGTATTTT
CASSAVYLSGTDTQYF
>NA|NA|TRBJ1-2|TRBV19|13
TGTGCCATCAAAACTAAGGCTAACTATGGCTACACCTTC
CAIKTKANYGYTF
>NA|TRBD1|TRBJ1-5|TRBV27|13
TGTGCCAGCAGGACAGGGTACAATCAGCCCCAGCATTTT
CASRTGYNQPQHF
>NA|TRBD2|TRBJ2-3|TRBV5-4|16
TGTGCCAGCAGCTTGACTAGCGGGAGGGCGACAGATACGCAGTATTTT
CASSLTSGRATDTQYF
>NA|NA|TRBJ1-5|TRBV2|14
TGTGCCAGCAGTGTTGGGACATCTCATCAGCCCCAGCATTTT
CASSVGTSHQPQHF
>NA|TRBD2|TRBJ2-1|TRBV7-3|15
TGTGCCAGCAGCTTAAGGCTAGCGGAAATCAATGAGCAGTTCTTC
CASSLRLAEINEQFF
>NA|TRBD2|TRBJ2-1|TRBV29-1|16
TGCAGCGTTGAGATTGGGGGGAGGGTGTCCTACAATGAGCAGTTCTTC
CSVEIGGRVSYNEQFF
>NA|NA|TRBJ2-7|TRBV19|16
TGTGCCAGTAGTATAGAGGCAGGATCGAGCTCCTACGAGCAGTACTTC
CASSIEAGSSSYEQYF
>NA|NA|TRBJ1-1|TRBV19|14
TGTGCCAGTAGTATTGGGCCAGGGAACACTGAAGCTTTCTTT
CASSIGPGNTEAFF
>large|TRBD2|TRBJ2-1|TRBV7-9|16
TGTGCCAGCAGCTCCAGGACTAGCGGGACCGGTAATGAGCAGTTCTTC
CASSSRTSGTGNEQFF
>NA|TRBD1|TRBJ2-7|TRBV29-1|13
TGCAGCGTCTCCCGGGACAGGGGCTACGAGCAGTACTTC
CSVSRDRGYEQYF
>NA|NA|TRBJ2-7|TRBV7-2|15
TGTGCCAGCAGAATCGGGGACAATGCGTTTTACGAGCAGTACTTC
CASRIGDNAFYEQYF
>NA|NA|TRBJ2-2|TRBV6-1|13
TGTGCCAGCAGTGACAGGGGACCCGGGGAGCTGTTTTTT
CASSDRGPGELFF
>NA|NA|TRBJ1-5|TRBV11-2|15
TGTGCCAGCAGCGTAGGGGGGGATTGGGGTCAGCCCCAGCATTTT
CASSVGGDWGQPQHF
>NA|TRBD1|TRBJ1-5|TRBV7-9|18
TGTGCCAGCGGGCCCGGACAGGGAGGTGAGGATAGCAATCAGCCCCAGCATTTT
CASGPGQGGEDSNQPQHF
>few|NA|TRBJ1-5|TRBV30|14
TGTGCCTGGGACTATGGGGGAGGGAACCAGCCCCAGCATTTT
CAWDYGGGNQPQHF
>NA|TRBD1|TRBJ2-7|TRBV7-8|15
TGTGCCAGCAGCATTAGGACAGGTCTTTTCTACGAGCAGTACTTC
CASSIRTGLFYEQYF
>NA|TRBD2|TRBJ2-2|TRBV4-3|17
TGCGCCAGCAGCCAAGGACTAGCGGGAGGGGCCACCGGGGAGCTGTTTTTT
CASSQGLAGGATGELFF
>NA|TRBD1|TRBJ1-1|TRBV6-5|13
TGTGCCAGTCGTGAGACAGGGGGCCCTGAAGCTTTCTTT
CASRETGGPEAFF
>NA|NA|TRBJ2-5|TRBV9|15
TGTGCCAGCAGCGGACGGCTCAGGGCCCAAGAGACCCAGTACTTC
CASSGRLRAQETQYF
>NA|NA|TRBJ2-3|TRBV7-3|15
TGTGCCAGCAGCTTACAGGCAGGGAGCACAGATACGCAGTATTTT
CASSLQAGSTDTQYF
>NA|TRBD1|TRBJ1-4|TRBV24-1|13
TGTGCCACCGCTGGGACAGGGAATGAAAAACTGTTTTTT
CATAGTGNEKLFF
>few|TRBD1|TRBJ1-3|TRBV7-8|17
TGTGCCAGCAGCGGACAGGGGGGTCTGCTCCGTGGAAACACCATATATTTT
CASSGQGGLLRGNTIYF
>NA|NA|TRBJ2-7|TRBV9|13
TGTGCCAGCAGCGTAGGAGGTGGCCCTGAGCAGTACTTC
CASSVGGGPEQYF
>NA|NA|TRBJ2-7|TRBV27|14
TGTGCCAGCAGGCCTCGACAGGGGACTAACGAGCAGTACTTC
CASRPRQGTNEQYF
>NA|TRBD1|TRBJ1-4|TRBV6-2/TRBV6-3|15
TGTGCCAGCAGTAGTCCCGGGACAGCGGGTGAAAAACTGTTTTTT
CASSSPGTAGEKLFF
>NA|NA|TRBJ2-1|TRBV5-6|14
TGTGCCAGCTCTGGGAGCGGCCAGTTTAATGAGCAGTTCTTC
CASSGSGQFNEQFF
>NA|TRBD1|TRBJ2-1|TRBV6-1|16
TGTGCCAGCAGTGAAGCGCCAGGGACAGGGCGGCATGAGCAGTTCTTC
CASSEAPGTGRHEQFF
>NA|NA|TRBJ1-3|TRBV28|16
TGTGCCAGCAGTCCGCGTCGTTGGAGCTCTGGAAACACCATATATTTT
CASSPRRWSSGNTIYF
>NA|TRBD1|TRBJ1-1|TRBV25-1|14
TGTGCCAGCAGTGAATACACAGGGGTGGCTGAAGCTTTCTTT
CASSEYTGVAEAFF
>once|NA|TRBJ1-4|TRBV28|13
TGTGCCAGCCGGCCGGGTCTTAATGAAAAACTGTTTTTT
CASRPGLNEKLFF